This entry lists 19 T cell receptor beta chains sequenced from one sample in a study of human T cells and chemical hapten exposure. TCRdb processed the RACE reads anew with MiXCR; each CDR3 protein has one entry. The sample contains 50,000 to 80,000 distinct CDR3 sequences, roughly 11% of which appear only once. Time point described: patch test 3, about 24 weeks after DPC sensitization. Documented treatment: therapeutic diphenylcyclopropenone sensitization with weekly scalp DPC. This specimen was whole blood, taken in connection with sensitization to the hapten diphenylcyclopropenone (DPC). The receptors come from a woman aged 25 to 39 with alopecia areata. Some clones in this sample may be carry-over from other donors' samples.

This clonotype showed up just a few times. CDR3 sequence: CASSLSGGRPDNEQFF. CDR3 nucleotide sequence: TGTGCCAGCAGCCTTAGCGGTGGCAGGCCAGACAATGAGCAGTTCTTC. J is TRBJ2-1 and V is TRBV7-9, with a tentative D call TRBD2 (6 bases). V lost 5 bases and J lost 5, with 19 bases in between. This CDR3 spans 16 amino acids. Germline V gene data show CDR1 as SEHNR and CDR2 as FQNEAQ (reference sequence). The variable domain in full, with the rest retrieved from reference TRBV7-9 and TRBJ2-1, is DTGVSQNPRHKITKRGQNVTFRCDPISEHNRLYWYRQTLGQGPEFLTYFQNEAQLEKSRLLSDRFSAERPKGSFSTLEIQRTEQGDSAMYLCASSLSGGRPDNEQFFGPGTRLTVL.

This clonotype turned up a few times. The rearrangement uses TRBV11-1 and TRBJ2-7; 8 bases line up with TRBD1. The CDR3 length is 13 residues. Looked up from germline, CDR1 is SGHAT and CDR2 is FQDESV (reference sequence). The junction had 3 bases not matched to a gene; V was cut back by 7 bases and J by 1 base. CDR3 sequence reads: CASTRDRSYEQYF. The CDR3 bases are TGTGCCAGCACCCGGGACAGGTCCTACGAGCAGTACTTC.

This clonotype was counted many times. The V call is TRBV28, the J call TRBJ1-5, with a possible D match to TRBD1 (5 bases). The CDR3 extends over 13 amino acids. Germline CDR1 MDHEN, CDR2 SYDVKM. Trimming removed 2 bases at V and 6 bases at J, with 8 bases between. This CDR3 reads CASSLLGAQPQHF. CDR3 nucleotides: TGTGCCAGCAGTTTACTAGGGGCTCAGCCCCAGCATTTT. The complete variable domain, with remaining parts taken from reference TRBV28 and TRBJ1-5, reads DVKVTQSSRYLVKRTGEKVFLECVQDMDHENMFWYRQDPGLGLRLIYFSYDVKMKEKGDIPEGYSVSREKKERFSLILESASTNQTSMYLCASSLLGAQPQHFGDGTRLSIL.

Comment on this clonotype: One end of the junction is discordant with germline, which a read error may explain. The chain carries TRBV20-1 and TRBJ2-4; possible D gene TRBD1, 6 bases. The CDR3 length is 12 residues. Germline CDR1 DFQATT, CDR2 SNEGSKA (reference sequence). The CDR3 protein is CSARDPGTSVDF. The DNA for the CDR3 is TGCAGTGCTAGAGACCCAGGGACATCGGTCGACTTC.

This clonotype was seen a few times. This sequence joins TRBV18 and TRBJ2-7; no clear D. V was trimmed by 2 bases and J by 0 bases, leaving 8 bases between them. The CDR3 consists of 14 residues. Germline V gene sequence: CDR1 KGHSH, CDR2 LQKENI. CDR3 sequence (DNA): TGTGCCAGCTCACCAGGGCAGAGCTCCTACGAGCAGTACTTC. It translates to CASSPGQSSYEQYF. Using reference TRBV18 and TRBJ2-7 for the parts outside the CDR3, the full variable domain is NAGVMQNPRHLVRRRGQEARLRCSPMKGHSHVYWYRQLPEEGLKFMVYLQKENIIDESGMPKERFSAEFPKEGPSILRIQQVVRGDSAAYFCASSPGQSSYEQYFGPGTRLTVT.

In this sample, this clonotype turned up many times. The chain recombines TRBV10-3 with TRBJ1-6; D is unresolved. Germline V gene sequence: CDR1 ENHRY, CDR2 SYGVKD. V lost 6 bases, J lost 5 bases, and 11 bases lay in between. There are 14 residues in the CDR3. CDR3 nucleotides: TGTGCCATCAGCCCAGCGCAGAATAATTCACCCCTCCACTTT. Its translation is CAISPAQNNSPLHF.

This clonotype was counted only a few times. This chain connects TRBV20-1 to TRBJ2-3; TRBD1 matches 9 bases. Germline CDR1 is DFQATT and CDR2 is SNEGSKA (reference sequence). This CDR3 has 16 amino acids. The V and J ends lost 5 bases and 2 bases, in that order; junction bases with no gene match: 11. The CDR3 is CSALTTGGFDTDTQYF. Here the CDR3 DNA reads TGCAGTGCTCTCACCACAGGGGGCTTCGACACAGATACGCAGTATTTT.

There are a few counts of this clonotype. The J gene is TRBJ2-1, the V gene TRBV3-1; tentative D call: TRBD2 (7 bases). CDR1 and CDR2 from the germline V gene are LGHDT and YNNKEL (reference sequence). V was pared by 0 bases and J by 6 bases, with 21 bases between. The CDR3 contains 18 residues. The CDR3 nucleotides are TGTGCCAGCAGCCAAGAAGCTGGGCGGGGGACATCGGGCAATGAGCAGTTCTTC. This sequence encodes CASSQEAGRGTSGNEQFF.

This clonotype was recorded a few times. The junction shows a germline mismatch at one end, possibly a read error. V and J are TRBV7-7 and TRBJ2-5; D call uncertain. There are 13 residues in the CDR3. Germline V gene lookup returns CDR1 SSHAT and CDR2 FNYEAQ (reference sequence). The CDR3 here is CASSLRHQETQYF. The CDR3 nucleotides are TGTGCTAGCAGCTTACGGCACCAAGAGACCCAGTACTTC.

In its sample, this clonotype was seen many times. The CDR3 DNA sequence: TGCGCCAGCAGCTTGGTTTCAGCGGCCTACACAGATACGCAGTATTTT. This codes for CASSLVSAAYTDTQYF. The rearrangement uses TRBV5-1 and TRBJ2-3; D may be TRBD2 (5 bases). The germline V gene encodes CDR1 SGHRS and CDR2 YFSETQ. This CDR3 comprises 16 residues. Trimming shortened V by 0 bases and J by 2 bases, and 13 bases separated the two germline ends.

This clonotype was observed a handful of times. The CDR3 here is CASSSLTGSDKSYEQYF. The CDR3 DNA is TGTGCCAGCAGTTCCTTGACGGGATCTGATAAGTCTTACGAGCAGTACTTC. This chain links TRBV28 with TRBJ2-7, with a possible D match to TRBD2 (5 bases). The ends were cut back, 4 bases at V and 4 bases at J, with 23 bases in the middle. Germline V gene sequence: CDR1 MDHEN, CDR2 SYDVKM. This CDR3 contains 17 residues.

A remark on this clonotype: A much larger clone is a single base away; this may be a read error. The chain is built from TRBV9 and TRBJ2-2, with TRBD1 identical over 8 bases. Germline-derived CDR1 and CDR2 are SGDLS and YYNGEE. The CDR3 loop spans 18 amino acids. With 1 base clipped from V and 0 bases from J, the junction kept 8 bases outside the gene matches. Written as DNA, the CDR3 is TGTGCCAGCAGCGTACGACAGGGGCTGGGATCGAACACCGGGGAGCTGTTTTTT. It specifies CASSVRQGLGSNTGELFF.

This clonotype was counted at least ten times. The chain has TRBV7-2 and TRBJ1-3; unclear D gene. Germline CDR1 is SGHTA and CDR2 is FQGNSA. This CDR3 is built from 14 residues. V dropped 1 base and J dropped 0 bases, with 4 bases sitting between them. The CDR3 DNA follows: TGTGCCAGCAGCTTAGGCAGCTCTGGAAACACCATATATTTT. It is translated as CASSLGSSGNTIYF. Full variable domain (rest looked up from reference TRBV7-2 and TRBJ1-3): GAGVSQSPSNKVTEKGKDVELRCDPISGHTALYWYRQSLGQGLEFLIYFQGNSAPDKSGLPSDRFSAERTGGSVSTLTIQRTQQEDSAVYLCASSLGSSGNTIYFGEGSWLTVV.

The chain employs TRBV29-1 and TRBJ2-7; no clear D. CDR3 length equals 11 residues. Germline-derived CDR1 and CDR2 are SQVTM and ANQGSEA. V gave up 7 bases and J gave up 7 bases, with 14 bases separating them. Written as DNA, the CDR3 is TGCAGCGGTACAGCTCTGGGGGAGCAGTACTTC. Protein: CSGTALGEQYF.

The chain couples TRBV28 to TRBJ2-3, with TRBD2 matching 8 bases. The germline gives CDR1 MDHEN, CDR2 SYDVKM. The V and J ends lost 6 bases and 2 bases, in that order; junction bases with no gene match: 4. The CDR3 length is 14 residues. Written as DNA, the CDR3 is TGTGCCAGCAGCGGAGCGGGGGCCACAGATACGCAGTATTTT. Translated: CASSGAGATDTQYF. The full variable domain, with the rest looked up from reference TRBV28 and TRBJ2-3, is DVKVTQSSRYLVKRTGEKVFLECVQDMDHENMFWYRQDPGLGLRLIYFSYDVKMKEKGDIPEGYSVSREKKERFSLILESASTNQTSMYLCASSGAGATDTQYFGPGTRLTVL.

The chain links TRBV7-9 to TRBJ2-1; D remains unclear. Per germline, CDR1 SEHNR and CDR2 FQNEAQ (reference sequence). Between the trimmed V and J ends, which lost 4 bases and 0 bases, there was a span of 16 bases. This CDR3 is built from 17 residues. CDR3 sequence reads: CASSSLEGFSSYNEQFF. CDR3 nucleotides: TGTGCCAGCAGCTCCCTCGAAGGATTTTCCTCCTACAATGAGCAGTTCTTC.

The table lists this clonotype with a few counts. The chain joins TRBV29-1 to TRBJ2-3; D uncertain. Germline loops: CDR1 SQVTM, CDR2 ANQGSEA. This CDR3 is 14 amino acids long. V was cut by 3 bases and J by 0 bases, with 10 bases left in between. The CDR3 loop reads CSVDGGSSTDTQYF. In DNA, the CDR3 is TGCAGCGTTGATGGCGGATCTAGCACAGATACGCAGTATTTT.

The chain is built from TRBV6-4 and TRBJ1-1, with D possibly TRBD1 on 5 matching bases. CDR3 length equals 14 residues. Germline CDR1 MRHNA, CDR2 SNTAGT. The ends were cut back, 8 bases at V and 1 base at J, with 14 bases in the middle. The CDR3 sequence is CASCTATGNTEAFF. CDR3 DNA: TGTGCCAGCTGTACCGCCACAGGGAACACTGAAGCTTTCTTT.

This clonotype was found a few times. This sequence joins TRBV4-3 and TRBJ2-1, with TRBD2 matching 9 bases. V gave up 2 bases and J gave up 5 bases; unmatched junction bases: 10. The CDR3 totals 17 residues. In germline, CDR1 is LGHNA, CDR2 YSLEER. CDR3: CASSQNSLASGDNEQFF. The DNA of the CDR3 is TGCGCCAGCAGCCAAAATTCCCTGGCTAGCGGGGACAATGAGCAGTTCTTC.